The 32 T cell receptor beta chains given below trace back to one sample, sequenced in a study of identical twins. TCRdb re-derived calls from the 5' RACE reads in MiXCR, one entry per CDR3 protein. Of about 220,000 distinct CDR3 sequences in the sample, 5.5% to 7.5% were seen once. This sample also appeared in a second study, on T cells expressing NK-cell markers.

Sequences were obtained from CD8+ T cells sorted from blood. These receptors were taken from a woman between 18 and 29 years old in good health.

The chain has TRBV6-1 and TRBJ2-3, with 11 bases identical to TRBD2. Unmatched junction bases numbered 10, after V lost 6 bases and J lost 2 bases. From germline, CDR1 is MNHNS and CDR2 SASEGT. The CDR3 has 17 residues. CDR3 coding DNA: TGTGCCAGCAGCCCCGTTCTAGCGGGGGGTTACACAGATACGCAGTATTTT. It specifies CASSPVLAGGYTDTQYF.

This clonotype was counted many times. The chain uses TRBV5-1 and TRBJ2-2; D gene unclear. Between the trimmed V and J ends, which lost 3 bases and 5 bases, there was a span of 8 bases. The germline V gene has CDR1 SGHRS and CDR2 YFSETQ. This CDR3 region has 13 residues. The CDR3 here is CASSSEYTGELFF. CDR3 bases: TGCGCCAGCAGCTCAGAGTATACCGGGGAGCTGTTTTTT.

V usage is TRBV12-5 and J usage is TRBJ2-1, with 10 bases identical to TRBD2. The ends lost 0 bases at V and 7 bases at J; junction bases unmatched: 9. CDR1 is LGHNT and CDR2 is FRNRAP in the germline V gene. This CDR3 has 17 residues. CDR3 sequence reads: CASGLVLSGRGGNEQFF. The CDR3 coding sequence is TGTGCTAGTGGTTTGGTCCTAAGCGGGAGGGGCGGTAATGAGCAGTTCTTC. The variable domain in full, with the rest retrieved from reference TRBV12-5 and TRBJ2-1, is DARVTQTPRHKVTEMGQEVTMRCQPILGHNTVFWYRQTMMQGLELLAYFRNRAPLDDSGMPKDRFSAEMPDATLATLKIQPSEPRDSAVYFCASGLVLSGRGGNEQFFGPGTRLTVL.

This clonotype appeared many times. The CDR3 spells CASSLTYEQYF. CDR3 nucleotide sequence: TGTGCCAGCAGCTTAACCTACGAGCAGTACTTC. This rearrangement joins TRBV7-2 to TRBJ2-7, with D unclear. The CDR3 consists of 11 residues. From germline, CDR1 is SGHTA and CDR2 FQGNSA. The V gene lost 2 bases and the J gene lost 2 bases, with 1 base spanning the gap.

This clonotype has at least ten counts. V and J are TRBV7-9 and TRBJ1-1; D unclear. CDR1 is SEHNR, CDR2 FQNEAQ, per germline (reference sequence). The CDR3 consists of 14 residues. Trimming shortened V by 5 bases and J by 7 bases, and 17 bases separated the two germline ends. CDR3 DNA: TGTGCCAGCAGCCCCCCGGCCGGGTTCAGTGAAGCTTTCTTT. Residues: CASSPPAGFSEAFF.

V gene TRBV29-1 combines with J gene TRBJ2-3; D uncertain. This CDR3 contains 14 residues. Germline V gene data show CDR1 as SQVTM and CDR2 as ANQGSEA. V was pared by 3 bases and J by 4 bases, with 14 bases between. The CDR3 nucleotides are TGCAGCGTTGAGGGCAGAAAGGCGGCAGATACGCAGTATTTT. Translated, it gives CSVEGRKAADTQYF.

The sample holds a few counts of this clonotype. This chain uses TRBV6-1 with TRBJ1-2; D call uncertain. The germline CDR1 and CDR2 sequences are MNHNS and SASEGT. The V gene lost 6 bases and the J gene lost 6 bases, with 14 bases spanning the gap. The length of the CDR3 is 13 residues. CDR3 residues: CASRDVKIDGYTF. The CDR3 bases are TGTGCCAGCAGAGACGTGAAGATAGATGGCTACACCTTC.

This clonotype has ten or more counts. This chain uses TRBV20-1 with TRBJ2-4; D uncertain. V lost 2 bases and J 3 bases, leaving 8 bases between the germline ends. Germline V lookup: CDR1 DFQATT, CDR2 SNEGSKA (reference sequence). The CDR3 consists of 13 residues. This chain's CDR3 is CSARLPSKNIQYF. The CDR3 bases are TGCAGTGCTAGATTACCGAGCAAAAACATTCAGTACTTC.

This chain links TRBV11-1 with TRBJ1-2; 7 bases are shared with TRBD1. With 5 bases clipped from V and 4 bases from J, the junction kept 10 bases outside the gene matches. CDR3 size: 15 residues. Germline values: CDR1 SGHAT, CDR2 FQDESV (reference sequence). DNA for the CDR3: TGTGCCAGCAGCACAACCTCGGGACAGCCCTATGGCTACACCTTC. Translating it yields CASSTTSGQPYGYTF.

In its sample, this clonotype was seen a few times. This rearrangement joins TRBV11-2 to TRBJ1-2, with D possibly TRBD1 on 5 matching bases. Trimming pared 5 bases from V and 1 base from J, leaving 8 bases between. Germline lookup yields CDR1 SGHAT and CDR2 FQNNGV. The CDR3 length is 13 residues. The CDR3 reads CASSPGLNYGYTF. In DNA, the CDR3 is TGTGCCAGCAGCCCGGGACTTAACTATGGCTACACCTTC. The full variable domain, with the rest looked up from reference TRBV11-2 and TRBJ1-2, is EAGVAQSPRYKIIEKRQSVAFWCNPISGHATLYWYQQILGQGPKLLIQFQNNGVVDDSQLPKDRFSAERLKGVDSTLKIQPAKLEDSAVYLCASSPGLNYGYTFGSGTRLTVV.

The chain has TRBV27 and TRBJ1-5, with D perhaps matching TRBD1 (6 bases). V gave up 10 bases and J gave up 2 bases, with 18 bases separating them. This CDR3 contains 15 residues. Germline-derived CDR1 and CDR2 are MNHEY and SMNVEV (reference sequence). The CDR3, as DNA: TGTGCCACCCTGCAGACGTCAGGGGGCAATCAGCCCCAGCATTTT. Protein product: CATLQTSGGNQPQHF.

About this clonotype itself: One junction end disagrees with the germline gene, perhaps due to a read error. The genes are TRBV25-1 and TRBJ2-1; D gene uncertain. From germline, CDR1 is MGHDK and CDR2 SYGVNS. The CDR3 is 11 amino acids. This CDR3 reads CASSDYYEQFF. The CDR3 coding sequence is TGTGCCAGCAGTGACTACTATGAGCAGTTCTTC. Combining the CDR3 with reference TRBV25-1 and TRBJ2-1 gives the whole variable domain EADIYQTPRYLVIGTGKKITLECSQTMGHDKMYWYQQDPGMELHLIHYSYGVNSTEKGDLSSESTVSRIRTEHFPLTLESARPSHTSQYLCASSDYYEQFFGPGTRLTVL.

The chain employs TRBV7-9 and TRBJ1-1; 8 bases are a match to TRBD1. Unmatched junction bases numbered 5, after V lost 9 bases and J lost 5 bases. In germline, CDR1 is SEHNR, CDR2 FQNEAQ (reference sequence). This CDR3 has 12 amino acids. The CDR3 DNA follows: TGTGCCAGTACAGGGGGGCGGACTGAAGCTTTCTTT. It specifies CASTGGRTEAFF.

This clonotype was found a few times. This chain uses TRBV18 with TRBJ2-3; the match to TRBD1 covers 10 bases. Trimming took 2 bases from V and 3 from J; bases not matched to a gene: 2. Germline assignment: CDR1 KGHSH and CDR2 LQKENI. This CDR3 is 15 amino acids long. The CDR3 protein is CASSPGDRGTDTQYF. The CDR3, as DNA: TGTGCCAGCTCACCAGGGGACAGGGGAACAGATACGCAGTATTTT.

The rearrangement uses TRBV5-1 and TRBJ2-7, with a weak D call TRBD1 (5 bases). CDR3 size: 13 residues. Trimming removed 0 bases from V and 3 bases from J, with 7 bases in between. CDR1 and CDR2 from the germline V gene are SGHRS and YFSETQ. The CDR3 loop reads CASSLVGVYEQYF. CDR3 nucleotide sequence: TGCGCCAGCAGCTTGGTAGGGGTCTACGAGCAGTACTTC.

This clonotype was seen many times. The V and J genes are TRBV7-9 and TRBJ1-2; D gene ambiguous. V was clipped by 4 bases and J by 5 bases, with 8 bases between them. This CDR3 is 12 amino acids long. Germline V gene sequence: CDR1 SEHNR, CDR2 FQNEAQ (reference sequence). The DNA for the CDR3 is TGTGCCAGCAGCTCCCCAGGTTATGGCTACACCTTC. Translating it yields CASSSPGYGYTF.

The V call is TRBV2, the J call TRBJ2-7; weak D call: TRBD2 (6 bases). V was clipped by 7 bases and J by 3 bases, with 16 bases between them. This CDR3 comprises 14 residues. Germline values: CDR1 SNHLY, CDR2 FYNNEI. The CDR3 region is CASKGGKPLYEQYF. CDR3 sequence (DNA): TGTGCCAGCAAGGGAGGAAAGCCCCTCTACGAGCAGTACTTC.

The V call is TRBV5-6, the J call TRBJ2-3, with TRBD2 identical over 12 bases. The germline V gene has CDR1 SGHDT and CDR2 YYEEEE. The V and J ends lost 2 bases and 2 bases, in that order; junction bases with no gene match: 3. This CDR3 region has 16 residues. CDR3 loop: CASSFGLAGFTDTQYF. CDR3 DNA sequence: TGTGCCAGCAGCTTTGGACTAGCGGGATTCACAGATACGCAGTATTTT.

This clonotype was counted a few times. The CDR3 spells CASSPLENTEAFF. DNA of the CDR3: TGTGCCAGCAGCCCGCTCGAGAACACTGAAGCTTTCTTT. The V and J genes are TRBV6-2 or TRBV6-3 and TRBJ1-1; D call uncertain. CDR3 length: 13 residues. V lost 6 bases and J lost 1, with 9 bases in between. Per the germline V gene, CDR1 is MNHEY and CDR2 is SVGEGT.

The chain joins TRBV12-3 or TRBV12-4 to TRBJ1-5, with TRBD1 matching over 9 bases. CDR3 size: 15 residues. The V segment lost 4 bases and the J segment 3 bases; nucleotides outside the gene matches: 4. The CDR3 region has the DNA TGTGCCAGCAGTTGGGACAGGGAGGTCAATCAGCCCCAGCATTTT. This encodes CASSWDREVNQPQHF.

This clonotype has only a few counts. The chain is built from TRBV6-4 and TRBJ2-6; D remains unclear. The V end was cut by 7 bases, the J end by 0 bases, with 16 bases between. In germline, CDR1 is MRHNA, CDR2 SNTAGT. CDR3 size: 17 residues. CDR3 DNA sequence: TGTGCCAGCACCCACAAGGCGGAAATCTCTGGGGCCAACGTCCTGACTTTC. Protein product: CASTHKAEISGANVLTF.

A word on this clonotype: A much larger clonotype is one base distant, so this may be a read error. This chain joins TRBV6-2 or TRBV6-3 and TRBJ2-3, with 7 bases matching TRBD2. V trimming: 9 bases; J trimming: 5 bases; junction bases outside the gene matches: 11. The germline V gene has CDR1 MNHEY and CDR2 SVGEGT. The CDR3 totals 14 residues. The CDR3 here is CARLEAGVGDTQYF. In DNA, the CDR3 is TGTGCCAGACTAGAGGCGGGAGTTGGAGATACGCAGTATTTT.

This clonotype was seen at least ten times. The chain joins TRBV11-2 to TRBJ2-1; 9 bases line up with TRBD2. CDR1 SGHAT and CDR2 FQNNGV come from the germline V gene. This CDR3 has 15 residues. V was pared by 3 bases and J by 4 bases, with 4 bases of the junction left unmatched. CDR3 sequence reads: CASSLRAGGYNEQFF. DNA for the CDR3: TGTGCCAGCAGCTTGCGAGCGGGAGGATACAATGAGCAGTTCTTC.

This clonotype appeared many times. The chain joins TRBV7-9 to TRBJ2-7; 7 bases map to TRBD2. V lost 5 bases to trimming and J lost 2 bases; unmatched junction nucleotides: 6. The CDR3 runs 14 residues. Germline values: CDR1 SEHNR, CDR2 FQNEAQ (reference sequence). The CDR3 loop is CASSLSSGTYEQYF. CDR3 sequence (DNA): TGTGCCAGCAGCCTCTCCAGCGGGACCTACGAGCAGTACTTC.

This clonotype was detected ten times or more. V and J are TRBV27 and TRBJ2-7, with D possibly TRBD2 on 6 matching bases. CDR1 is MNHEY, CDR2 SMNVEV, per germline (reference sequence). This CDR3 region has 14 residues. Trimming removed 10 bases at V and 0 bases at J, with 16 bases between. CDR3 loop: CATVGGASSYEQYF. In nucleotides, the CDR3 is TGTGCCACCGTCGGCGGGGCTAGCTCCTACGAGCAGTACTTC.

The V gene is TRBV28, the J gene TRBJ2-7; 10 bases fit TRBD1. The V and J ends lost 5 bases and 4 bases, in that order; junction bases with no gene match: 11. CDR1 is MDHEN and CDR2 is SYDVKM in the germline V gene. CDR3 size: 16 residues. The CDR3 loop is CASSTTRQGARYEQYF. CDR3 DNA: TGTGCCAGCAGTACTACCCGACAGGGGGCTAGGTACGAGCAGTACTTC.

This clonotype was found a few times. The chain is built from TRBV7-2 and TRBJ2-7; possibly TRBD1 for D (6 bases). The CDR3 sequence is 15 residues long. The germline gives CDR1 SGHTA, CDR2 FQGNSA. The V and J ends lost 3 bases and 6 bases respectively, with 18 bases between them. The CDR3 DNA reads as TGTGCCAGCAGCTTCGGGTGGGGGCAGGGTAGCGAGCAGTACTTC. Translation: CASSFGWGQGSEQYF.

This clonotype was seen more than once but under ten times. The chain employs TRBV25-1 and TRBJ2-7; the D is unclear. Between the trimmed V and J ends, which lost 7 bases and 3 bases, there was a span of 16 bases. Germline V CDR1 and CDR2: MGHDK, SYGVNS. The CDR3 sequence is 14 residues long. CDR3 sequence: CASTLTPQYYEQYF. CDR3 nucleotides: TGTGCCAGCACCCTGACTCCCCAGTACTACGAGCAGTACTTC.

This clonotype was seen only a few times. CDR3 nucleotides: TGTGCCAGCAGCCAAGGGCCTAGCGGGGGCCACAATGAGCAGTTCTTC. Translated: CASSQGPSGGHNEQFF. The V gene is TRBV4-2, the J gene TRBJ2-1; TRBD2 matches at 10 bases. Germline V gives CDR1 LGHNA, CDR2 YNFKEQ. There are 16 residues in the CDR3. Trimming removed 1 base from V and 5 bases from J; junction bases left unmatched: 5.

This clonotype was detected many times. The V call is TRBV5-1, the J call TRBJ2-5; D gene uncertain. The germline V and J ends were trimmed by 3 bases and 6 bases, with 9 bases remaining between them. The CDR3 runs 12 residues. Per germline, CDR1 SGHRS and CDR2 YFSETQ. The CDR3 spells CASSWDVKTQYF. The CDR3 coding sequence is TGCGCCAGCAGCTGGGATGTGAAGACCCAGTACTTC.

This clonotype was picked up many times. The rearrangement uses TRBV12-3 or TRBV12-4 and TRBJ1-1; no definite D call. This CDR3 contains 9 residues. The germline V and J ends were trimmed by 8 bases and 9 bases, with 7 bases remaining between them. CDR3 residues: CASGSQAFF. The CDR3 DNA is TGTGCCAGCGGTAGCCAAGCTTTCTTT.

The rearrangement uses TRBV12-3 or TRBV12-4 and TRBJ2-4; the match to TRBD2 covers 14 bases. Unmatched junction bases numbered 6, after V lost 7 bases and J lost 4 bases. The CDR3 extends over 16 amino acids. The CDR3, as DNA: TGTGCCAGCACCGCGGGACTAGCGGGAGCAAAAAACATTCAGTACTTC. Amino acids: CASTAGLAGAKNIQYF.